The rows below give T cell receptor beta chains drawn from one sample of a study of blood T cell repertoires in COVID-19. Produced via immunoSEQ multiplex PCR; TCRdb's table is partial and in-frame only. The sample has roughly 230,000 clones, more than 65% seen once. The sample comprised peripheral blood. Source of these receptors: a woman of 80 years or more with acute or convalescent COVID-19. Both conserved end residues are part of each CDR3. The order of the fields is J gene, D gene, clone size, V gene, CDR3 protein, CDR3 DNA. D genes are given only for firm matches. The listing skips clone size in some rows; elsewhere it reads once, few, many or a size class.

J gene: TRBJ1-2
D gene: TRBD1
clone size: .
V gene: TRBV28
CDR3 protein: CASSQGGGNYGYTF
CDR3 DNA: TGTGCCAGCAGCCAAGGGGGCGGTAACTATGGCTACACCTTC

J gene: TRBJ2-3
D gene: .
clone size: .
V gene: TRBV19
CDR3 protein: CASRTDTDTQYF
CDR3 DNA: TGTGCCAGTAGGACAGATACAGATACGCAGTATTTT

J gene: TRBJ2-2
D gene: TRBD1
clone size: .
V gene: TRBV5-1
CDR3 protein: CASSFPPDRAFGVTGELFF
CDR3 DNA: TGCGCCAGCAGCTTTCCCCCGGACAGGGCCTTCGGAGTAACCGGGGAGCTGTTTTTT

J gene: TRBJ1-1
D gene: .
clone size: .
V gene: TRBV3-1/TRBV3-2
CDR3 protein: CASSQESGITEAFF
CDR3 DNA: TGTGCCAGCAGCCAAGAATCGGGGATCACTGAAGCTTTCTTT

J gene: TRBJ2-5
D gene: .
clone size: .
V gene: TRBV2
CDR3 protein: CASHGEKKIFQETQYF
CDR3 DNA: TGTGCCAGCCACGGGGAAAAGAAAATATTCCAAGAGACCCAGTACTTC

J gene: TRBJ2-2
D gene: TRBD2
clone size: .
V gene: TRBV5-1
CDR3 protein: CASSLSLAGVGTGELFF
CDR3 DNA: TGCGCCAGCAGCTTGTCACTAGCGGGAGTCGGCACCGGGGAGCTGTTTTTT

J gene: TRBJ1-3
D gene: .
clone size: once
V gene: TRBV5-1
CDR3 protein: CASSPSGNTIYF
CDR3 DNA: TGCGCCAGCAGCCCCTCGGGAAACACCATATATTTT

J gene: TRBJ1-5
D gene: .
clone size: few
V gene: TRBV19
CDR3 protein: CASSIQLFYSNQPQHF
CDR3 DNA: TGTGCCAGTAGTATTCAACTGTTTTATAGCAATCAGCCCCAGCATTTT

J gene: TRBJ1-1
D gene: .
clone size: once
V gene: TRBV12-3/TRBV12-4
CDR3 protein: CASSRRGSNEAFF
CDR3 DNA: TGTGCCAGCAGCCGACGGGGGTCTAATGAAGCTTTCTTT

J gene: TRBJ1-4
D gene: .
clone size: once
V gene: TRBV3-1/TRBV3-2
CDR3 protein: CASSQVSEKLFF
CDR3 DNA: TGTGCCAGCAGCCAAGTGAGTGAAAAACTGTTTTTT

J gene: TRBJ1-6
D gene: .
clone size: .
V gene: TRBV25-1
CDR3 protein: CASSDLAASSYNSPLHF
CDR3 DNA: TGTGCCAGCAGTGATTTGGCCGCCAGCTCCTATAATTCACCCCTCCACTTT

J gene: TRBJ1-3
D gene: .
clone size: .
V gene: TRBV7-2
CDR3 protein: CASSLAPGSGNTIYF
CDR3 DNA: TGTGCCAGCAGCTTAGCCCCAGGGTCTGGAAACACCATATATTTT

J gene: TRBJ2-7
D gene: TRBD1
clone size: few
V gene: TRBV2
CDR3 protein: CAREGGGTYEQYF
CDR3 DNA: TGTGCCAGAGAAGGGGGCGGCACCTACGAGCAGTACTTC

J gene: TRBJ1-4
D gene: TRBD1
clone size: .
V gene: TRBV5-1
CDR3 protein: CASSSQGATSEKLFF
CDR3 DNA: TGCGCCAGCAGCTCCCAGGGGGCGACCAGTGAAAAACTGTTTTTT

J gene: TRBJ1-2
D gene: .
clone size: .
V gene: TRBV28
CDR3 protein: CASSLQDYGYTF
CDR3 DNA: TGTGCCAGCAGTTTACAGGACTATGGCTACACCTTC

J gene: TRBJ1-4
D gene: .
clone size: .
V gene: TRBV6-5
CDR3 protein: CASNGGRGNNEKLFF
CDR3 DNA: TGTGCCAGCAACGGGGGTCGAGGCAATAATGAAAAACTGTTTTTT

J gene: TRBJ1-3
D gene: .
clone size: .
V gene: TRBV25-1
CDR3 protein: CASSGGIKGLFSGNTIYF
CDR3 DNA: TGTGCCAGCAGTGGGGGGATTAAGGGACTCTTCTCTGGAAACACCATATATTTT

J gene: TRBJ2-3
D gene: .
clone size: few
V gene: TRBV19
CDR3 protein: CASSIYSGNTDTQYF
CDR3 DNA: TGTGCCAGTAGTATATACTCGGGTAACACAGATACGCAGTATTTT

J gene: TRBJ2-1
D gene: .
clone size: .
V gene: TRBV6-5
CDR3 protein: CASSYSRGRGYEQFF
CDR3 DNA: TGTGCCAGCAGTTACTCGAGGGGACGGGGGTATGAGCAGTTCTTC

J gene: TRBJ2-1
D gene: TRBD2
clone size: .
V gene: TRBV28
CDR3 protein: CASIIAGGRNEQFF
CDR3 DNA: TGTGCCAGCATCATAGCGGGAGGGCGCAATGAGCAGTTCTTC

J gene: TRBJ1-5
D gene: .
clone size: .
V gene: TRBV6-1
CDR3 protein: CASSELFSGAGYQPQHF
CDR3 DNA: TGTGCCAGCAGTGAGTTGTTTTCAGGGGCTGGCTATCAGCCCCAGCATTTT

J gene: TRBJ1-3
D gene: TRBD1
clone size: .
V gene: TRBV12-5
CDR3 protein: CASGLPRQGRNTIYF
CDR3 DNA: TGTGCTAGTGGTTTGCCCCGACAGGGGAGAAACACCATATATTTT

J gene: TRBJ1-2
D gene: .
clone size: .
V gene: TRBV28
CDR3 protein: CASSSGRGRGGYTF
CDR3 DNA: TGTGCCAGCAGTTCAGGGCGGGGGCGCGGTGGCTACACCTTC

J gene: TRBJ2-3
D gene: TRBD2
clone size: .
V gene: TRBV19
CDR3 protein: CASSIRSSGRMAPDTQYF
CDR3 DNA: TGTGCCAGTAGTATACGGTCTAGCGGGAGGATGGCACCAGATACGCAGTATTTT

J gene: TRBJ1-2
D gene: .
clone size: .
V gene: TRBV6-5
CDR3 protein: CASSPGQFYGYTF
CDR3 DNA: TGTGCCAGCAGTCCCGGACAGTTTTATGGCTACACCTTC

J gene: TRBJ1-2
D gene: .
clone size: .
V gene: TRBV3-1/TRBV3-2
CDR3 protein: CASSQDRPGEGGYGYTF
CDR3 DNA: TGTGCCAGCAGCCAAGATCGTCCGGGGGAGGGTGGCTATGGCTACACCTTC

J gene: TRBJ1-6
D gene: .
clone size: .
V gene: TRBV10-1
CDR3 protein: CASKKDKQRYNSPLHF
CDR3 DNA: TGCGCCAGCAAAAAGGACAAGCAGAGGTATAATTCACCCCTCCACTTT

J gene: TRBJ2-2
D gene: TRBD2
clone size: .
V gene: TRBV5-1
CDR3 protein: CASQALAGLNTGELFF
CDR3 DNA: TGCGCCAGCCAGGCCCTAGCGGGCCTTAACACCGGGGAGCTGTTTTTT

J gene: TRBJ2-3
D gene: .
clone size: .
V gene: TRBV7-9
CDR3 protein: CAIQGETDTQYF
CDR3 DNA: TGTGCCATACAGGGAGAGACAGATACGCAGTATTTT

J gene: TRBJ2-7
D gene: .
clone size: .
V gene: TRBV29-1
CDR3 protein: CSVVSGPDEQYF
CDR3 DNA: TGCAGCGTTGTGTCAGGGCCGGACGAGCAGTACTTC

J gene: TRBJ2-1
D gene: .
clone size: .
V gene: TRBV2
CDR3 protein: CASVLRAPSYNEQFF
CDR3 DNA: TGTGCCAGTGTCTTGCGGGCCCCCTCCTACAATGAGCAGTTCTTC

J gene: TRBJ1-1
D gene: TRBD1
clone size: .
V gene: TRBV9
CDR3 protein: CASSTTPGTGEEKAFF
CDR3 DNA: TGTGCCAGTAGTACAACACCCGGGACAGGGGAAGAAAAAGCTTTCTTT

J gene: TRBJ1-5
D gene: TRBD1
clone size: .
V gene: TRBV5-4
CDR3 protein: CASSRQGEDQPQHF
CDR3 DNA: TGTGCCAGCAGCCGACAGGGGGAGGATCAGCCCCAGCATTTT

J gene: TRBJ2-1
D gene: TRBD1
clone size: .
V gene: TRBV6-4
CDR3 protein: CASSDESGGWNEQFF
CDR3 DNA: TGTGCCAGCAGTGACGAGTCAGGGGGCTGGAATGAGCAGTTCTTC

J gene: TRBJ1-5
D gene: .
clone size: .
V gene: TRBV2
CDR3 protein: CASSQGFSNQPQHF
CDR3 DNA: TGTGCCAGCAGCCAGGGTTTTAGCAATCAGCCCCAGCATTTT

J gene: TRBJ2-5
D gene: TRBD2
clone size: .
V gene: TRBV5-6
CDR3 protein: CASSLTSGETQYF
CDR3 DNA: TGTGCCAGCAGCTTGACTAGCGGAGAGACCCAGTACTTC

J gene: TRBJ2-7
D gene: TRBD1
clone size: .
V gene: TRBV24-1
CDR3 protein: CATSDLNQRQGPAYEQYF
CDR3 DNA: TGTGCCACCAGTGATTTGAATCAAAGACAGGGACCTGCCTACGAGCAGTACTTC

J gene: TRBJ1-4
D gene: TRBD1
clone size: .
V gene: TRBV2
CDR3 protein: CASRPGTGNEKLFF
CDR3 DNA: TGTGCCAGCAGACCCGGGACAGGGAATGAAAAACTGTTTTTT

J gene: TRBJ1-2
D gene: .
clone size: few
V gene: TRBV5-1
CDR3 protein: CASSLTEVFGYTF
CDR3 DNA: TGCGCCAGCAGCTTGACAGAAGTCTTTGGCTACACCTTC